This T cell receptor (beta chain) was retrieved from a study of T cells in Graves' hyperthyroidism and ophthalmopathy. Amplification of TCR beta CDR3 regions was performed using RNA transcripts as template. The TCR CDR3 first-round RT-PCR relied on the HTBI primer set. TCRdb passed the multiplex PCR reads through MiXCR, listing each CDR3 protein once. The data hold 600,000 to 650,000 distinct CDR3 sequences, with around 20% observed a single time. With duration under 3 months, ophthalmopathy was active: Clinical Activity Score at least 3, NOSPECS at least 4. The CDR3 is 18 amino acids. V lost 0 bases and J lost 0; bases outside the gene matches: 10. Germline V lookup: CDR1 SGDLS, CDR2 YYNGEE.

The gene calls are TRBV9 and TRBJ2-3, with 7 bases identical to TRBD2. Sample: blood. This receptor was taken from a man under 40 with Graves' ophthalmopathy. This chain's CDR3 is CASSVDPGPSGSTDTQYF. In DNA form, the CDR3 reads TGTGCCAGCAGCGTAGATCCGGGGCCTAGCGGCAGCACAGATACGCAGTATTTT.